Listed below are T cell receptor beta chains from one sample, sequenced in a study of T cell repertoires in ileal Crohn's disease. Sequencing used immunoSEQ multiplex PCR; TCRdb keeps in-frame clones, though not all of them. This table has approximately 4,200 clones, nearly 75% appearing once. Specimen: ileal tissue. These receptors came from an adult with Crohn's disease. CDR3s include the opening cysteine and the closing phenylalanine or tryptophan.

j_call | v_call | cdr3_aa
TRBJ1-2 | TRBV4-1 | CASSLQDNYGYTF
TRBJ2-5 | TRBV6-6 | CASSQTDLEYF
TRBJ1-2 | TRBV10-3 | CAISEQTETGYTF
TRBJ1-4 | TRBV7-9 | CASSFVQKNEKLFF
TRBJ2-7 | TRBV28 | CASRLAGTSYEQYF
TRBJ2-1 | TRBV19 | CASQREVPNEQFF
TRBJ1-2 | TRBV6-1 | CASRVTPNYGYTF
TRBJ1-2 | TRBV30 | CAWSTPGTENYGYTF
TRBJ2-4 | TRBV11-2 | CASSVDRGRSKNIQYF
TRBJ2-3 | TRBV7-2 | CASSLGGAGGNTQYF
TRBJ1-5 | TRBV19 | CASRSRAVDQPQHF
TRBJ1-3 | TRBV7-7 | CASSPLTGAGNTIYF
TRBJ1-2 | TRBV11-3 | CASSLSLRGADYGYTF
TRBJ2-5 | TRBV30 | CAWSVRERGHAAETQYF
TRBJ1-3 | TRBV7-9 | CASSPDSLSSGNTIYF
TRBJ1-2 | TRBV10-3 | CAISSQGAIGYTF
TRBJ2-5 | TRBV30 | CACTDAGQETQYF
TRBJ2-7 | TRBV5-6 | CASTPGDYRGEQYF
TRBJ1-4 | TRBV7-9 | CASSSPTPTNEKLFF
TRBJ2-5 | TRBV30 | CATTVQETQYF
TRBJ2-4 | TRBV6-5 | CASSYSKGQKNIQYF
TRBJ1-6 | TRBV2 | CASRTGTGRSPLHF
TRBJ1-1 | TRBV6-5 | CASSQGLRTTEAFF
TRBJ1-2 | TRBV6-5 | CASNFRGSTNYGYTF
TRBJ1-2 | TRBV7-2 | CASRTDFNYGYTF
TRBJ1-1 | TRBV7-9 | CASSFKGFLGVAFF
TRBJ1-2 | TRBV7-2 | CASSRESGYGYTF
TRBJ2-5 | TRBV7-6 | CASSFFLTGGAETQYF
TRBJ1-1 | TRBV7-9 | CASSPEWGLEAFF
TRBJ2-5 | TRBV9 | CASSPGQVPQYF
TRBJ1-2 | TRBV18 | CASSPDSNYGYTF